This T cell receptor beta chain is drawn from a study of T-cell memory formation after mild COVID-19. About the research overall: Across donors, TCR clusters were largely donor specific.

Regarding this clonotype: The antigen remains unidentified.

Whole-study results and caveats: Contracting CD4+ clones lay largely in CM and EM, with CD8+ ones residing in EMRA. A subset of responding clones appeared in pre-infection memory, suggesting cross-reactive memory joined.

Sample barcodes and UMIs were carried by the TCR alpha and TCR beta cDNA libraries that 5'RACE generated with constant-segment primers. A single record per CDR3 protein comes from TCRdb applying MiXCR to the 5' RACE reads. The data hold more than 250,000 distinct CDR3 sequences, with 15% to 20% observed a single time. V lost 5 bases and J lost 5, with 12 bases in between. CDR3 length: 13 amino acids. From germline, CDR1 is LGHDT and CDR2 YNNKEL (reference sequence). The sequence was collected from a man aged 18 to 29 who had mild COVID-19 (a few samples of this study predate the infection). Cell type and time point are not known. The sequenced sample was PBMCs or a T cell subset sorted from them (not recorded which). J is TRBJ2-5 and V is TRBV3-1; D is unresolved. In nucleotides, the CDR3 is TGTGCCAGCAGCAAGACTCCTCGGGAGACCCAGTACTTC. Its protein is CASSKTPRETQYF.